The sequence of this T cell receptor beta chain was determined in a study of T cells in women clearing cervical HPV infection. Produced via immunoSEQ multiplex PCR; TCRdb's table is partial and in-frame only. The sample includes approximately 38,000 clones. On this clone: Antigen: not known. The CDR3 is cut off 3 residues early in the read; its end comes from the germline J gene.

Study observations and caveats: Repertoire richness, not evenness, was significantly elevated in CIN3+ cases versus controls. Associations may precede or follow infection; HPV-specific or memory T cells were not isolated.

The germline gives CDR1 SGHRS, CDR2 YFSETQ. The CDR3 contains 17 residues. With 0 bases clipped from V and 0 bases from J, the junction kept 7 bases outside the gene matches. The sample consisted of blood buffy coat. The receptor was derived from a woman aged 18-70 years with a cervical HPV16 infection that either progressed to CIN3+ or cleared (not recorded which). The chain has TRBV5-1 and TRBJ2-3; 7 bases fit TRBD1. CDR3 protein: CASSLGTGGPSTDTQYF. Partial CDR3 DNA: TGCGCCAGCAGCTTGGGGACAGGTGGACCTAGCACAGATACG.